The TCR beta chain described here comes from a study of cytomegalovirus exposure and HLA in healthy donors. Worth noting for this clone: Its specificity is unknown.

Use of 60 Vbeta and 13 Jbeta primers characterized the PCR. Source study methods: As a later analysis found, there were 80 million to 90 million unique TCR beta chains, of which roughly 11 million were shared. Clones were sequenced by immunoSEQ multiplex PCR, and TCRdb holds only the in-frame ones, with some missing. V and J calls and clone size are those listed in that table; D and trimming were worked out from the DNA. This table has roughly 180,000 clones, roughly 9.5% appearing once. Study findings and constraints: In a later analysis, TCR beta V- and J-gene trimming was associated with a missense DCLRE1C variant. Reported results showed that the classifier diagnosed cytomegalovirus status with high specificity and sensitivity.

J gave up 1 base and V 4 bases, and 9 bases lay outside the gene matches. Germline-derived CDR1 and CDR2 are SGHDT and YYEEEE. The CDR3 extends over 17 amino acids. The V call is TRBV5-6, the J call TRBJ2-3, with 10 bases identical to TRBD2. Sequencing was done on a sample of PBMCs. This sequence originates from a woman in her twenties or thirties in good health and CMV-seropositive. DNA of the CDR3: TGTGCCAGCAGCCAGTTGGGACTAGCGCAAGGCACAGATACGCAGTATTTT. Amino acids: CASSQLGLAQGTDTQYF.